Below, 11 T cell receptor beta chains from the same sample are listed, as sequenced in a study of T cells in Graves' hyperthyroidism and ophthalmopathy. Amplification targeted TCR beta CDR3 regions from RNA transcripts. The HTBI primer set served for first-round RT-PCR of the TCR CDR3. TCRdb reprocessed the multiplex PCR reads via MiXCR and lists one record per CDR3 protein. The repertoire includes over 700,000 distinct CDR3 sequences, around 20% of them detected once, and approximately 16% sits in the top ten. Specimen: blood. The receptors come from a woman aged 45-65 years with Graves' hyperthyroidism that later progressed to Graves' ophthalmopathy.

This clonotype has ten or more counts. The junction departs from germline at one end; a sequencing error may be responsible. The genes are TRBV5-1 and TRBJ2-2; D not resolved. CDR1 SGHRS and CDR2 YFSETQ come from the germline V gene. The CDR3 has 15 amino acids. CDR3 coding DNA: TGTGCCAGCAGCTTGGTCCGCGGGAACACCGGGGAGCTGTTTTTT. Its translation: CASSLVRGNTGELFF.

Here the CDR3 DNA reads TGTGCCAGTAACCCCCTTCCGGGGACCCCCAACTATGGCTACACCTTC. Translating it yields CASNPLPGTPNYGYTF. The V gene is TRBV19, the J gene TRBJ1-2; TRBD1 is a possible D gene (5 bases). The CDR3 extends over 16 amino acids. In germline, CDR1 is LNHDA, CDR2 SQIVND (reference sequence). Trimming pared 7 bases from V and 2 bases from J, leaving 20 bases between.

The rearrangement joins TRBV20-1 to TRBJ2-7; TRBD1 matches 9 bases. V was clipped by 0 bases and J by 4 bases; unmatched bases: 10. Germline loops: CDR1 DFQATT, CDR2 SNEGSKA (reference sequence). The CDR3 has 16 residues. The CDR3, as DNA: TGCAGTGCTAGAGACACAGGGGGCGTGGTTTTGTACGAGCAGTACTTC. Protein: CSARDTGGVVLYEQYF.

This clonotype was seen repeatedly, ten times or more. V gene TRBV11-2 combines with J gene TRBJ1-1; a possible D gene is TRBD1 (5 bases). The CDR3 totals 16 residues. CDR1 and CDR2 (germline): SGHAT, FQNNGV. Trimming shortened V by 5 bases and J by 1 base, and 17 bases separated the two germline ends. CDR3 sequence reads: CASSLRPGTANTEAFF. Here the CDR3 DNA reads TGTGCCAGCAGCCTTAGGCCCGGGACGGCGAACACTGAAGCTTTCTTT.

The V call is TRBV10-2, the J call TRBJ1-1, with 8 bases aligning to TRBD1. This CDR3 is 16 amino acids long. J was trimmed by 2 bases and V by 0 bases; bases with no gene match: 5. In germline, CDR1 is WSHSY, CDR2 SAAADI. DNA of the CDR3: TGCGCCAGCAGTGAGTCGCGGGCAGGGGGCAACACTGAAGCTTTCTTT. It codes for CASSESRAGGNTEAFF.

This clonotype was detected a few times. This CDR3 reads CASSLDPQGAFF. CDR3 coding DNA: TGTGCCAGCAGTTTAGACCCCCAGGGAGCTTTCTTT. The chain carries TRBV12-3 or TRBV12-4 and TRBJ1-1, with a possible D match to TRBD1 (5 bases). This CDR3 spans 12 amino acids. V lost 1 base to trimming and J lost 10 bases, with 10 bases between them.

The V call is TRBV12-3 or TRBV12-4, the J call TRBJ1-2; D perhaps matches TRBD1 (6 bases). The CDR3 is 14 amino acids. V dropped 4 bases and J dropped 8 bases, with 17 bases sitting between them. In nucleotides, the CDR3 is TGTGCCAGCAGTTCAAGATACAGGGATGGGGGCTACACCTTC. This encodes CASSSRYRDGGYTF.

The chain uses TRBV7-2 and TRBJ1-5, with D uncertain. This CDR3 contains 16 residues. V gave up 5 bases and J gave up 6 bases, with 20 bases separating them. Per the germline V gene, CDR1 is SGHTA and CDR2 is FQGNSA. In nucleotides, the CDR3 is TGTGCCAGCAGCGCGGCGATTCGTGGGGAGGGTCAGCCCCAGCATTTT. Amino acids: CASSAAIRGEGQPQHF. Based on the CDR3 plus reference TRBV7-2 and TRBJ1-5, the full variable domain is GAGVSQSPSNKVTEKGKDVELRCDPISGHTALYWYRQSLGQGLEFLIYFQGNSAPDKSGLPSDRFSAERTGGSVSTLTIQRTQQEDSAVYLCASSAAIRGEGQPQHFGDGTRLSIL.

The chain employs TRBV7-3 and TRBJ2-1, with TRBD2 matching over 12 bases. With V trimmed by 1 base and J by 6 bases, 7 bases remained unmatched. Germline-derived CDR1 and CDR2 are SGHTA and FQGTGA. CDR3 length: 17 residues. For the CDR3, the DNA is TGTGCCAGCAGCTTAAGGCCTAGCGGGGGGGTTATCAATGAGCAGTTCTTC. Translated, it gives CASSLRPSGGVINEQFF.

This chain joins TRBV12-3 or TRBV12-4 and TRBJ2-5, with TRBD2 matching over 10 bases. The CDR3 sequence is 16 residues long. Trimming cost V 5 bases and J 2 bases; bases outside gene matches: 8. In DNA, the CDR3 is TGTGCCAGCAGTCTCAGGACTAGCGGAACTCAAGAGACCCAGTACTTC. Its translation: CASSLRTSGTQETQYF.

The gene calls are TRBV7-2 and TRBJ2-3; TRBD2 might be the D (5 bases). V was shortened by 1 base and J by 11 bases, with 10 bases between the two germline ends. The CDR3 runs 12 residues. The germline V gene encodes CDR1 SGHTA and CDR2 FQGNSA. The CDR3 sequence: CASSLVLAEQYF. The CDR3 nucleotides read TGTGCCAGCAGCTTAGTTCTAGCCGAGCAGTATTTT.